The 30 T cell receptor beta chains below were found in one sample sequenced in a study of blood T cell repertoires in COVID-19. The table came from immunoSEQ multiplex PCR; TCRdb's copy has only in-frame clones and leaves some out. The repertoire includes fewer than 250,000 clones, around 83% of them detected once, and about 7.4% sits in the top ten. The sequenced sample was peripheral blood. These receptors were collected from a woman between 45 and 60 years old with acute or convalescent COVID-19.

The V call is TRBV10-1, the J call TRBJ2-3; 8 positions agree with TRBD2. Germline CDR1 and CDR2: WNHNN and SYGVQD (reference sequence). CDR3 size: 14 residues. V was clipped by 2 bases and J by 4 bases; unmatched bases: 2. CDR3 bases: TGCGCCAGCAGTGAGACTAGCGGCGCAGATACGCAGTATTTT. Its translation is CASSETSGADTQYF.

V gene TRBV4-1 combines with J gene TRBJ1-4; no definite D call. The V and J ends lost 3 bases and 7 bases respectively, with 21 bases between them. Germline loops: CDR1 MGHRA, CDR2 YSYEKL. The CDR3 consists of 17 residues. As DNA, the CDR3 is TGCGCCAGCAGCCATAATGGCCCGGGATCGGCCGGTGAAAAACTGTTTTTT. This encodes CASSHNGPGSAGEKLFF.

The chain uses TRBV2 and TRBJ1-1; possible D gene TRBD1, 6 bases. Trimming stripped 6 bases from V and 0 bases from J, with 17 bases between. CDR1 is SNHLY and CDR2 is FYNNEI in the germline V gene. The CDR3 is made up of 16 amino acids. CDR3 in amino acids: CASRIWGQYVNTEAFF. DNA of the CDR3: TGTGCCAGCAGGATATGGGGGCAGTATGTGAACACTGAAGCTTTCTTT.

V gene TRBV5-6 combines with J gene TRBJ2-7, with 9 bases matching TRBD2. Per the germline V gene, CDR1 is SGHDT and CDR2 is YYEEEE. The V and J ends lost 0 bases and 4 bases, in that order; junction bases with no gene match: 8. The CDR3 is 16 residues long. The CDR3 region is CASSLVSLAGPYEQYF. For the CDR3, the DNA is TGTGCCAGCAGCTTGGTCTCGCTAGCGGGGCCGTACGAGCAGTACTTC.

V and J are TRBV24-1 and TRBJ2-1, with TRBD1 matching 7 bases. Germline V gene sequence: CDR1 KGHDR, CDR2 SFDVKD. This CDR3 is 15 amino acids long. Trimming took 2 bases from V and 7 from J; bases not matched to a gene: 7. CDR3 sequence (DNA): TGTGCCACCAGTGATTCGACAGGGTGGAAGAATGAGCAGTTCTTC. Amino acids: CATSDSTGWKNEQFF.

This clone was seen only once. The chain carries TRBV2 and TRBJ2-3; 9 bases agree with TRBD1. V lost 3 bases to trimming and J lost 0 bases; unmatched junction nucleotides: 4. Germline CDR1 reads SNHLY; CDR2 reads FYNNEI. The CDR3 has 16 residues. The CDR3 DNA reads TGTGCCAGCAGTGAGGCTGGGACAGGGAGCACAGATACGCAGTATTTT. The encoded protein is CASSEAGTGSTDTQYF. The variable domain in full, completed from reference TRBV2 and TRBJ2-3, reads EPEVTQTPSHQVTQMGQEVILRCVPISNHLYFYWYRQILGQKVEFLVSFYNNEISEKSEIFDDQFSVERPDGSNFTLKIRSTKLEDSAMYFCASSEAGTGSTDTQYFGPGTRLTVL.

This chain uses TRBV6-1 with TRBJ2-1; the match to TRBD2 covers 14 bases. The germline CDR1 and CDR2 sequences are MNHNS and SASEGT. After removal of 2 bases from V and 0 bases from J, the junction contained 6 bases not matched to a gene. The CDR3 contains 19 residues. The CDR3 region has the DNA TGTGCCAGCAGTGAACCGACTAGCGGGAGGGCAAGCTCCTACAATGAGCAGTTCTTC. Residues: CASSEPTSGRASSYNEQFF.

This clone was recorded only once. The rearrangement links TRBV7-2 to TRBJ2-1; TRBD2 aligns across 8 bases. The CDR3 covers 19 residues. CDR1 and CDR2 from the germline V gene are SGHTA and FQGNSA. V trimming: 5 bases; J trimming: 7 bases; junction bases outside the gene matches: 22. As DNA, the CDR3 is TGTGCCAGCAGCCCAGTCGGCGGGACTAGTTCCGCTGATGGGAATGAGCAGTTCTTC. Its protein is CASSPVGGTSSADGNEQFF.

The chain employs TRBV28 and TRBJ1-4; D remains unclear. The CDR3 has 12 amino acids. Germline lookup yields CDR1 MDHEN and CDR2 SYDVKM. The V and J ends lost 3 bases and 8 bases respectively, with 7 bases between them. This CDR3 reads CASSLVTEKLFF. The CDR3 DNA sequence: TGTGCCAGCAGTTTGGTGACAGAAAAACTGTTTTTT.

This chain uses TRBV19 with TRBJ1-1; possible D gene TRBD1, 5 bases. The CDR3 totals 15 residues. V gave up 5 bases and J gave up 1 base, with 14 bases separating them. Germline values: CDR1 LNHDA, CDR2 SQIVND (reference sequence). The CDR3 reads CASSAPGGRNTEAFF. The DNA for the CDR3 is TGTGCCAGTAGTGCCCCGGGGGGTAGGAACACTGAAGCTTTCTTT.

The J gene is TRBJ2-7, the V gene TRBV27, with D perhaps TRBD2 (5 bases). The length of the CDR3 is 16 residues. Trimming took off 6 bases at V and 0 bases at J, with 18 bases between the two ends. From germline, CDR1 is MNHEY and CDR2 SMNVEV (reference sequence). CDR3 bases: TGTGCCAGCAGCCCCACCGGACTGAGGAGCTCCTACGAGCAGTACTTC. Protein sequence: CASSPTGLRSSYEQYF.

This clone was seen a few times. The genes are TRBV6-5 and TRBJ2-3; 8 bases align to TRBD2. Germline CDR1 is MNHEY and CDR2 is SVGAGI. Trimming at V came to 6 bases and at J to 6 bases, leaving 11 bases not matched to a gene. The CDR3 is 15 amino acids. CDR3 DNA: TGTGCCAGCAGCCTCTCGGGAGGGACGGTGGATACGCAGTATTTT. Its translation is CASSLSGGTVDTQYF.

In its sample, this clone was seen once. The chain combines TRBV5-4 with TRBJ2-5, with 12 nucleotides matching TRBD2. From germline, CDR1 is SGHNT and CDR2 YYREEE (reference sequence). The CDR3 is made up of 15 amino acids. V shed 4 bases and J 5 bases; nucleotides not matched to a gene: 6. DNA of the CDR3: TGTGCCAGCAGCCTCCGACTAGCGGGAGAGGAGACCCAGTACTTC. Translating gives CASSLRLAGEETQYF.

The rearrangement uses TRBV15 and TRBJ1-4, with TRBD1 matching over 7 bases. This CDR3 is 14 amino acids long. V lost 7 bases and J lost 6; bases outside the gene matches: 8. Germline V CDR1 and CDR2: LNHNV, YYDKDF (reference sequence). CDR3 nucleotide sequence: TGTGCCACCACAACGGGCAGGGGGGATGAAAAACTGTTTTTT. This encodes CATTTGRGDEKLFF.

CDR3 DNA: TGTGCCACCAGGACACACACCTACGAGCAGTACTTC. Translated, it gives CATRTHTYEQYF. The chain carries TRBV24-1 and TRBJ2-7; D not resolved. CDR1 is KGHDR and CDR2 is SFDVKD in the germline V gene. There are 12 residues in the CDR3. The V and J ends lost 7 bases and 2 bases respectively, with 8 bases between them.

The chain uses TRBV7-2 and TRBJ1-6; D is perhaps TRBD1 (5 bases). V was trimmed by 2 bases and J by 9 bases, leaving 23 bases between them. The germline V gene has CDR1 SGHTA and CDR2 FQGNSA. CDR3 size: 18 residues. The CDR3 loop reads CASSLLGGFWQGSSPLHF. For the CDR3, the DNA is TGTGCCAGCAGCTTATTGGGGGGTTTCTGGCAGGGTAGTTCACCCCTCCACTTT.

V is TRBV27 and J is TRBJ2-1, with D tentatively TRBD2 (6 bases). V was shortened by 6 bases and J by 2 bases, with 11 bases between the two germline ends. Germline V lookup: CDR1 MNHEY, CDR2 SMNVEV (reference sequence). The CDR3 loop spans 14 amino acids. The CDR3 loop is CASSRDSTYNEQFF. The DNA of the CDR3 is TGTGCCAGCAGCCGGGACTCAACCTACAATGAGCAGTTCTTC.

The rearrangement joins TRBV14 to TRBJ1-1; no clear D gene. CDR1 SGHDN and CDR2 FVKESK come from the germline V gene. V was clipped by 0 bases and J by 5 bases, with 7 bases between them. The CDR3 contains 13 residues. As DNA, the CDR3 is TGTGCCAGCAGCCAAGATCTAGTAACTGAAGCTTTCTTT. Translating gives CASSQDLVTEAFF.

This chain uses TRBV3-1 (or the pseudogene TRBV3-2) with TRBJ2-7; 9 bases match TRBD2. Germline loops: CDR1 LGHDT, CDR2 YNNKEL (reference sequence). This CDR3 is 14 amino acids long. Trimming at V came to 3 bases and at J to 6 bases, leaving 6 bases not matched to a gene. The CDR3 bases are TGTGCCAGCAGCCAGGGACTAGCATCGGTCGAGCAGTACTTC. It translates to CASSQGLASVEQYF.

This chain uses TRBV29-1 with TRBJ2-1, with D tentatively TRBD2 (6 bases). Germline loops: CDR1 SQVTM, CDR2 ANQGSEA. The CDR3 is made up of 11 amino acids. The CDR3 nucleotides are TGCAGTACAACTAGCCCTACTGAGCAGTTCTTC. This sequence encodes CSTTSPTEQFF.

The chain couples TRBV19 to TRBJ2-1; the match to TRBD2 covers 9 bases. The germline gives CDR1 LNHDA, CDR2 SQIVND (reference sequence). The J segment lost 7 bases and the V segment lost 3 bases, leaving 13 bases of the junction unmatched. CDR3 length equals 17 residues. The CDR3: CASSILLAGLHMNEQFF. In DNA form, the CDR3 reads TGTGCCAGTAGTATCCTCCTAGCGGGGCTACATATGAATGAGCAGTTCTTC.

The chain has TRBV6-5 and TRBJ2-7; D may be TRBD1 (6 bases). Germline assignment: CDR1 MNHEY and CDR2 SVGAGI. The CDR3 extends over 14 amino acids. V dropped 5 bases and J dropped 2 bases, with 13 bases sitting between them. The CDR3 reads CASSQDRGAYEQYF. CDR3 DNA sequence: TGTGCCAGCAGTCAGGACAGAGGGGCCTACGAGCAGTACTTC.

The gene calls are TRBV11-2 and TRBJ2-7; 16 bases match TRBD2. The CDR3 is made up of 17 amino acids. V lost 5 bases, J lost 2 bases, and 6 bases stayed unmatched. Germline V gene lookup returns CDR1 SGHAT and CDR2 FQNNGV. CDR3 in DNA: TGTGCCAGCAGCGTTCCGGGACTAGCGGGAGGGGCCTACGAGCAGTACTTC. It encodes CASSVPGLAGGAYEQYF. The variable domain in full, completed from reference TRBV11-2 and TRBJ2-7, reads EAGVAQSPRYKIIEKRQSVAFWCNPISGHATLYWYQQILGQGPKLLIQFQNNGVVDDSQLPKDRFSAERLKGVDSTLKIQPAKLEDSAVYLCASSVPGLAGGAYEQYFGPGTRLTVT.

The chain joins TRBV5-1 to TRBJ1-3; D is unclear. Deletions cut 0 bases from V and 4 bases from J, with 17 bases between. Germline V gene lookup returns CDR1 SGHRS and CDR2 YFSETQ. This CDR3 has 17 residues. CDR3 coding DNA: TGCGCCAGCAGCTTGGGAAACAGCAGGATGACGGGAAACACCATATATTTT. Translated, it gives CASSLGNSRMTGNTIYF.

This chain connects TRBV5-8 to TRBJ1-5; D remains unclear. V shed 3 bases and J shed 5 bases, with 15 bases lying between them. This CDR3 spans 15 amino acids. The germline gives CDR1 SGHTS, CDR2 YDEGEE. DNA of the CDR3: TGTGCCAGCAGCTCAACACGGAGAGAAGATCAGCCCCAGCATTTT. As protein: CASSSTRREDQPQHF. The full variable domain, its missing parts supplied by reference TRBV5-8 and TRBJ1-5, is EAGVTQSPTHLIKTRGQQATLRCSPISGHTSVYWYQQALGLGLQFLLWYDEGEERNRGNFPPRFSGRQFPNYSSELNVNALELEDSALYLCASSSTRREDQPQHFGDGTRLSIL.

The chain employs TRBV7-2 and TRBJ2-3; TRBD2 matches at 7 bases. Germline CDR1 is SGHTA and CDR2 is FQGNSA. V gave up 5 bases and J gave up 6 bases; unmatched junction bases: 5. CDR3 length equals 13 residues. CDR3 nucleotides: TGTGCCAGCAGCCAGCTAGCGGTGGATACGCAGTATTTT. It yields the protein CASSQLAVDTQYF.

The chain uses TRBV24-1 and TRBJ2-6, with D unclear. CDR1 and CDR2 from the germline V gene are KGHDR and SFDVKD. V gave up 3 bases and J gave up 0 bases, with 5 bases separating them. There are 15 residues in the CDR3. In nucleotides, the CDR3 is TGTGCCACCAGTGATACCGGCTCTGGGGCCAACGTCCTGACTTTC. This sequence encodes CATSDTGSGANVLTF.

The chain carries TRBV4-1 and TRBJ2-7; TRBD1 aligns across 11 bases. CDR3 length: 19 residues. Germline V CDR1 and CDR2: MGHRA, YSYEKL. V gave up 2 bases and J gave up 0 bases; unmatched junction bases: 12. This CDR3 is CASSQSLRDRGLSSYEQYF. The CDR3 DNA follows: TGCGCCAGCAGCCAAAGCCTCCGGGACAGGGGGTTATCCTCCTACGAGCAGTACTTC.

Only a few counts were recorded for this clone. The chain recombines TRBV5-1 with TRBJ2-7, with 8 bases that match TRBD2. Germline CDR1 is SGHRS and CDR2 is YFSETQ. The J segment lost 5 bases and the V segment lost 4 bases, leaving 8 bases of the junction unmatched. The CDR3 spans 14 residues. The CDR3 sequence is CASSTGGPGNEQYF. The DNA of the CDR3 is TGCGCCAGCAGCACGGGAGGGCCGGGAAACGAGCAGTACTTC.

As DNA, the CDR3 is TGTGCCAGCAGCCTACTTGGGCGGGAGGCATACAATGAGCAGTTCTTC. Its protein product is CASSLLGREAYNEQFF. The V gene is TRBV13, the J gene TRBJ2-1; 8 bases map to TRBD2. The CDR3 is 16 amino acids. Germline CDR1 PRHDT, CDR2 FYEKMQ (reference sequence). The V and J ends lost 5 bases and 4 bases, in that order; junction bases with no gene match: 10.